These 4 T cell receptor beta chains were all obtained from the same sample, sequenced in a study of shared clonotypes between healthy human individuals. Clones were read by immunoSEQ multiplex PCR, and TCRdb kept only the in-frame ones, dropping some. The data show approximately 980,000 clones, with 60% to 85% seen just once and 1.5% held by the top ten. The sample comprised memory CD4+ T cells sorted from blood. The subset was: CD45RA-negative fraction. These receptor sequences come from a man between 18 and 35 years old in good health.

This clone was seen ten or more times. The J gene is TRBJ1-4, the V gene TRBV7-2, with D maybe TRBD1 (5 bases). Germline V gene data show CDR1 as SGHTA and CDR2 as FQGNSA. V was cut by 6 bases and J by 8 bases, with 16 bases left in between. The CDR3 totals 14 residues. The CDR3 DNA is TGTGCCAGCAGTTCCCCCCCGAAGGGGGAAAAACTGTTTTTT. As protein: CASSSPPKGEKLFF.

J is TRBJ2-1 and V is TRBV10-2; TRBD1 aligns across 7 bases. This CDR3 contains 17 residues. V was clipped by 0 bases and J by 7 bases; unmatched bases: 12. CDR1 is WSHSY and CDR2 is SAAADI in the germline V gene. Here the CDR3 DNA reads TGCGCCAGCAGTGAGTCCATGGGGACAGCTTCTTTTAATGAGCAGTTCTTC. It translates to CASSESMGTASFNEQFF.

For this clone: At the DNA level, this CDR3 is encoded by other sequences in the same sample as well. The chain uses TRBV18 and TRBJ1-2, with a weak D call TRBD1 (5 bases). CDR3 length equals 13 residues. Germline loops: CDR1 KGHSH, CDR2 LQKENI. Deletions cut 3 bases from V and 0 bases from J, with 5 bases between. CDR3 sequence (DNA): TGTGCCAGCTCACCGGGGGCTAACTATGGCTACACCTTC. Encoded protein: CASSPGANYGYTF.

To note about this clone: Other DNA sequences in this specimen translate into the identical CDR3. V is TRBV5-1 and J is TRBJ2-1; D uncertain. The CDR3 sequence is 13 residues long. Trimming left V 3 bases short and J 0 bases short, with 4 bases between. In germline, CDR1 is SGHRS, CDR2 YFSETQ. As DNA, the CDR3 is TGCGCCAGCAGCTCGAGCTCCTACAATGAGCAGTTCTTC. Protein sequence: CASSSSSYNEQFF. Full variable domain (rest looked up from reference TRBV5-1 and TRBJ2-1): KAGVTQTPRYLIKTRGQQVTLSCSPISGHRSVSWYQQTPGQGLQFLFEYFSETQRNKGNFPGRFSGRQFSNSRSEMNVSTLELGDSALYLCASSSSSYNEQFFGPGTRLTVL.